This T cell receptor (beta chain) appears in the sequencing data of a study of cytomegalovirus exposure and HLA in healthy donors. With respect to this clone: Antigen: not known.

CDR1 and CDR2 from the germline V gene are SGDLS and YYNGEE. The junction had 9 bases not matched to a gene; V was cut back by 1 base and J by 4 bases. The CDR3 extends over 16 amino acids. Study conclusions and caveats: Rarity characterized most TCR sequences, yet some public TCRs appeared in many donors.

Generated by immunoSEQ multiplex PCR, the TCRdb table keeps only in-frame clones and is missing some. This repertoire shows 150,000 or so clones, about 86% found once; its top ten account for around 2.1%. Sequenced: PBMCs. The TCR was taken from a human donor in good health. The rearrangement joins TRBV9 to TRBJ2-7; TRBD2 matches 9 bases. CDR3 loop: CASSVSRAGGAYEQYF. DNA for the CDR3: TGTGCCAGCAGCGTAAGCCGAGCGGGAGGAGCGTACGAGCAGTACTTC.